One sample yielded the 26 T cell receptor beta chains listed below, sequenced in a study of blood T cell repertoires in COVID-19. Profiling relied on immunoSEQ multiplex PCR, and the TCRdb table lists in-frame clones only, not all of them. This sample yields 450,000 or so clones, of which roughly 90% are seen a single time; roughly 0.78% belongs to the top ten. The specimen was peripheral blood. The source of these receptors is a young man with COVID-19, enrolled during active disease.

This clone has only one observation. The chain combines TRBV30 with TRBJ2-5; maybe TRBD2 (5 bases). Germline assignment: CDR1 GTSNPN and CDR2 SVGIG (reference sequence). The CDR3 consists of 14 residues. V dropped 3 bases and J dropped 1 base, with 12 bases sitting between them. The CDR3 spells CAWRSQRPQETQYF. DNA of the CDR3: TGTGCCTGGAGATCCCAGCGGCCCCAAGAGACCCAGTACTTC.

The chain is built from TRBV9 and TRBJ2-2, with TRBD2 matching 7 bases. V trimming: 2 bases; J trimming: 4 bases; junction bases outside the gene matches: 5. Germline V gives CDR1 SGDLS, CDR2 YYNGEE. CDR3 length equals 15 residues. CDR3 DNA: TGTGCCAGCAGCGTTAGCGGGTTTCCCACCGGGGAGCTGTTTTTT. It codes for CASSVSGFPTGELFF.

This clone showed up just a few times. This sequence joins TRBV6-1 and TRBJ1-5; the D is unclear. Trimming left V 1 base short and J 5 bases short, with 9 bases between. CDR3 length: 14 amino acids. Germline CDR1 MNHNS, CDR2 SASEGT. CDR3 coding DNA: TGTGCCAGCAGTGAAGGCGGGAGACATCAGCCCCAGCATTTT. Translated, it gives CASSEGGRHQPQHF.

CDR3 protein: CASSSPGLGQETQYF. The DNA of the CDR3 is TGTGCCAGCAGCTCCCCGGGACTAGGACAAGAGACCCAGTACTTC. This chain uses TRBV11-3 with TRBJ2-5, with 8 bases fitting TRBD2. The CDR3 totals 15 residues. CDR1 SGHNT and CDR2 YENEEA come from the germline V gene. The V gene end was trimmed by 4 bases and the J gene end by 2 bases; junction bases not matched to a gene: 6. The full variable domain, its missing parts supplied by reference TRBV11-3 and TRBJ2-5, is EAGVVQSPRYKIIEKKQPVAFWCNPISGHNTLYWYLQNLGQGPELLIRYENEEAVDDSQLPKDRFSAERLKGVDSTLKIQPAELGDSAVYLCASSSPGLGQETQYFGPGTRLLVL.

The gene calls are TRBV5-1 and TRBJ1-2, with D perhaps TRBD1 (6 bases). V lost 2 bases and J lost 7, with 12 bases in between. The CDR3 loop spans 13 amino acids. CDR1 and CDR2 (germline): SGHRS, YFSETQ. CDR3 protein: CASSLSSGVGYTF. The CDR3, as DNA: TGCGCCAGCAGCTTAAGTTCAGGGGTTGGCTACACCTTC.

The CDR3 protein is CASSQLGASSYNEQFF. CDR3 nucleotides: TGTGCCAGCAGCCAATTAGGGGCCTCATCCTACAATGAGCAGTTCTTC. The chain has TRBV14 and TRBJ2-1; maybe TRBD1 (5 bases). V dropped 2 bases and J dropped 1 base, with 12 bases sitting between them. Germline V gene lookup returns CDR1 SGHDN and CDR2 FVKESK. This CDR3 has 16 amino acids. Filled out from reference TRBV14 and TRBJ2-1, the complete variable domain reads EAGVTQFPSHSVIEKGQTVTLRCDPISGHDNLYWYRRVMGKEIKFLLHFVKESKQDESGMPNNRFLAERTGGTYSTLKVQPAELEDSGVYFCASSQLGASSYNEQFFGPGTRLTVL.

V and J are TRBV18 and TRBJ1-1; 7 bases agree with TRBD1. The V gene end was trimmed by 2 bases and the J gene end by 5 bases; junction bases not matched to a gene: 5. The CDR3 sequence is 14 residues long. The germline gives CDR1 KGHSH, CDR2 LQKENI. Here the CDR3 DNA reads TGTGCCAGCTCACCAGACAGGGTGGTTACTGAAGCTTTCTTT. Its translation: CASSPDRVVTEAFF.

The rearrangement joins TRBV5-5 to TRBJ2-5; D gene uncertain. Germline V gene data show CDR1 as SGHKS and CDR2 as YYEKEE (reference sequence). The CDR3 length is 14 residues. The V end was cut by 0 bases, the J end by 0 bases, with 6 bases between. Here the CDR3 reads CASSLAQYQETQYF. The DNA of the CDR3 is TGTGCCAGCAGCTTGGCCCAGTACCAAGAGACCCAGTACTTC. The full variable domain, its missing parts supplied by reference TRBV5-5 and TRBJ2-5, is DAGVTQSPTHLIKTRGQQVTLRCSPISGHKSVSWYQQVLGQGPQFIFQYYEKEERGRGNFPDRFSARQFPNYSSELNVNALLLGDSALYLCASSLAQYQETQYFGPGTRLLVL.

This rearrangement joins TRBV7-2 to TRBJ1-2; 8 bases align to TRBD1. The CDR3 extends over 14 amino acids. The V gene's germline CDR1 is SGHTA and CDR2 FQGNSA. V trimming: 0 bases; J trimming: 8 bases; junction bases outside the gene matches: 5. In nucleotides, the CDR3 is TGTGCCAGCAGCTTAGCGCAGGGGGCGCAGGGCTACACCTTC. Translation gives CASSLAQGAQGYTF.

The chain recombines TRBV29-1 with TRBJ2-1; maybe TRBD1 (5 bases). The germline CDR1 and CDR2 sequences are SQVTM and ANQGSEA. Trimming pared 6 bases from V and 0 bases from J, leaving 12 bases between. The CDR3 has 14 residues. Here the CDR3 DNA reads TGCAGCGTCATAGACAGCAGCTCCTACAATGAGCAGTTCTTC. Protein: CSVIDSSSYNEQFF.

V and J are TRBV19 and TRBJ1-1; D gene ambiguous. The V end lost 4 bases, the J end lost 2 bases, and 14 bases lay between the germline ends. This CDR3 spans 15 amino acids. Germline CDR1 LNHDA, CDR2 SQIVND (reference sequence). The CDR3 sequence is CASSTRRTFNTEAFF. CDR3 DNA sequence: TGTGCCAGTAGTACCCGGAGAACGTTTAACACTGAAGCTTTCTTT.

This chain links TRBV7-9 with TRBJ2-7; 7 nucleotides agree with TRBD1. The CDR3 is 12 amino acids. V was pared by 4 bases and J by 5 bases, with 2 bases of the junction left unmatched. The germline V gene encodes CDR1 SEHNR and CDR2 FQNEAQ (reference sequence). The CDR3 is CASSWDRNEQYF. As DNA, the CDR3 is TGTGCCAGCAGCTGGGACAGAAACGAGCAGTACTTC.

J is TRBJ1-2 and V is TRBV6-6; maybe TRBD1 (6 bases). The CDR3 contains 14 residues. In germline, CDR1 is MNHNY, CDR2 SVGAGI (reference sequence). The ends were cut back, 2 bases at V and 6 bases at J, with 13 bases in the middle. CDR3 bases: TGTGCCAGCAGTTACCCGGCGGGGGCGGATGGCTACACCTTC. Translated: CASSYPAGADGYTF.

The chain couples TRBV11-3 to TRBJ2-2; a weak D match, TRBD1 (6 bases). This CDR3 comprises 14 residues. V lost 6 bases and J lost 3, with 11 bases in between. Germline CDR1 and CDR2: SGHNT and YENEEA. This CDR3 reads CASRYRDDTGELFF. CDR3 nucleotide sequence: TGTGCCAGCAGATACAGGGATGACACCGGGGAGCTGTTTTTT.

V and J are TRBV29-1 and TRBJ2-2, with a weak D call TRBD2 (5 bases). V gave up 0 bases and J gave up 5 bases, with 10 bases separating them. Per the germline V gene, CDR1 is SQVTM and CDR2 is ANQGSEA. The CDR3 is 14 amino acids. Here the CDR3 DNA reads TGCAGCGTTGAAGAATCAGCGGTGACCGGGGAGCTGTTTTTT. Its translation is CSVEESAVTGELFF.

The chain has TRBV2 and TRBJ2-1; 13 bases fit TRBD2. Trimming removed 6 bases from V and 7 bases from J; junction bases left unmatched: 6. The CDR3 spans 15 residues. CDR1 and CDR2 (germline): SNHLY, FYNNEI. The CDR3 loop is CASSPTSGRVNEQFF. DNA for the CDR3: TGTGCCAGCAGCCCTACTAGCGGGAGGGTAAATGAGCAGTTCTTC.

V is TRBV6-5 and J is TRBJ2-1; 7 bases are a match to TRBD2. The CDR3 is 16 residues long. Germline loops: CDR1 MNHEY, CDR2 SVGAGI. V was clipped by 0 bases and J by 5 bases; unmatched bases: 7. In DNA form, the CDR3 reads TGTGCCAGCAGTTACTCGATCCTAGCGGTTAACAATGAGCAGTTCTTC. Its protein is CASSYSILAVNNEQFF.

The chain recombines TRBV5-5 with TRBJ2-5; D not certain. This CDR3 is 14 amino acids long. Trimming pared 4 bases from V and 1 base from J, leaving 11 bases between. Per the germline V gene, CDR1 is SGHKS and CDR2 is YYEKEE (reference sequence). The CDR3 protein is CASSPDISQETQYF. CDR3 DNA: TGTGCCAGCAGCCCAGACATAAGCCAAGAGACCCAGTACTTC.

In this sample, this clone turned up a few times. The CDR3 sequence: CASSLVSADTQYF. The CDR3 coding sequence is TGTGCCAGCAGCTTAGTTTCAGCAGATACGCAGTATTTT. The chain recombines TRBV7-9 with TRBJ2-3; no clear D gene. The germline V gene encodes CDR1 SEHNR and CDR2 FQNEAQ (reference sequence). Trimming removed 1 base at V and 4 bases at J, with 6 bases between. The CDR3 sequence is 13 residues long.

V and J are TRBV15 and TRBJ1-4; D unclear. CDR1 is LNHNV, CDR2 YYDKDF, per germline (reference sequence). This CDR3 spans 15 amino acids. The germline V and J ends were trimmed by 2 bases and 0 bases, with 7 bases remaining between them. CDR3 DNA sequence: TGTGCCACCAGCAGACCCGGGTCAACTAATGAAAAACTGTTTTTT. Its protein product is CATSRPGSTNEKLFF.

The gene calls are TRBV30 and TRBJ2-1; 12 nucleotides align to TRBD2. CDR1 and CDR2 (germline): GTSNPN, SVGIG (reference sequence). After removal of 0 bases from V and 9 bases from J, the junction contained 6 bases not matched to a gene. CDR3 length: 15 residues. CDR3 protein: CAWSVLAGGPLEQFF. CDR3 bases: TGTGCCTGGAGTGTCCTAGCGGGAGGGCCGCTTGAGCAGTTCTTC. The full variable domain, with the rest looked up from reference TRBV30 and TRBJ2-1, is SQTIHQWPATLVQPVGSPLSLECTVEGTSNPNLYWYRQAAGRGLQLLFYSVGIGQISSEVPQNLSASRPQDRQFILSSKKLLLSDSGFYLCAWSVLAGGPLEQFFGPGTRLTVL.

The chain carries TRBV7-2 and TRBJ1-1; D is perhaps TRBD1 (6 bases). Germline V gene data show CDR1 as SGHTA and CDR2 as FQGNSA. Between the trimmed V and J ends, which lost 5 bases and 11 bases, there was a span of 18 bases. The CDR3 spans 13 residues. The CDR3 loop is CASSLSSYREAFF. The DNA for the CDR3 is TGTGCCAGCAGCCTTTCATCCTACAGGGAGGCTTTCTTT.

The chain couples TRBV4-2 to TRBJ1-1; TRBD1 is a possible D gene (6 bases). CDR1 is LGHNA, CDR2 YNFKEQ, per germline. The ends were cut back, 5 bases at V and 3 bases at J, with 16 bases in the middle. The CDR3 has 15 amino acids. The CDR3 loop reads CASSSAGVGDTEAFF. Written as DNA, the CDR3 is TGTGCCAGCAGCTCTGCAGGGGTCGGCGACACTGAAGCTTTCTTT.

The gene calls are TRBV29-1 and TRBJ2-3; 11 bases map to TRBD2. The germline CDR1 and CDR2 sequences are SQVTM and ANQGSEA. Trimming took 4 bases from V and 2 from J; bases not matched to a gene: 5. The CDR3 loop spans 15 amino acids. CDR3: CSVVPTSGATDTQYF. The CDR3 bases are TGCAGCGTTGTTCCGACTAGCGGGGCCACAGATACGCAGTATTTT.

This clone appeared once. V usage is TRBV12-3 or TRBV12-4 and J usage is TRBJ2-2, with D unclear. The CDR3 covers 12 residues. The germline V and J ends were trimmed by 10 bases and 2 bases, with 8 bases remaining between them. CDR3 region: CAIDKNTGELFF. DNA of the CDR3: TGTGCCATCGACAAAAACACCGGGGAGCTGTTTTTT.

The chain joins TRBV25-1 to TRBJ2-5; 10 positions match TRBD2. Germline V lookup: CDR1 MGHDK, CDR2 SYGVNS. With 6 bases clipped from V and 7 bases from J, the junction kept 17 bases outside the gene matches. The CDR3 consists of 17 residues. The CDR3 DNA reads TGTGCCAGCAGACCACTCGAACTAGCGGGAACACTCGCGACCCAGTACTTC. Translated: CASRPLELAGTLATQYF. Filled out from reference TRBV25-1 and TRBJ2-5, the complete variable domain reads EADIYQTPRYLVIGTGKKITLECSQTMGHDKMYWYQQDPGMELHLIHYSYGVNSTEKGDLSSESTVSRIRTEHFPLTLESARPSHTSQYLCASRPLELAGTLATQYFGPGTRLLVL.